The present entry profiles one TCR beta chain with its context. Its antigen is unidentified. Peptide-pool stimulation followed by sequencing identified expanded antigen-specific CD4+ clonotypes in the ViraFEST assay. Upon completion of roughly ten days in culture, CD4+ T cells were isolated. Either the mRNA-1273 or the BNT162b2 vaccine was given to participants as two doses. In the cultures, half the medium was exchanged for IL-2 medium on days 3 and 7. These data are taken from a study of vaccination effects on CD4 cells after COVID-19. Turning to the study itself: Post-vaccine specimens were collected at a median of 72 days following the second dose. General observations from the study: Only a few convalescent patients and no early post-infection timepoints featured in the study. The study found marked clonal contraction of infection- and vaccine-induced clones late after vaccination.

The protocol was immunoSEQ multiplex PCR, while the TCRdb copy is restricted to in-frame clones and leaves out a portion. The sample has around 81,000 clones, roughly 73% seen once. Germline V gene data show CDR1 as MNHEY and CDR2 as SVGAGI. V lost 2 bases, J lost 3 bases, and 13 bases lay in between. The CDR3 totals 15 residues. Sequences were derived from CD4+ T cells from PBMCs cultured with HCoV-OC43 spike peptides, sampled after COVID-19 vaccination. The subset was: HCoV-OC43 spike overlapping peptide pool stimulation. The sequence came from a human donor who received a COVID-19 vaccine. The chain uses TRBV6-5 and TRBJ1-1, with D perhaps matching TRBD1 (6 bases). The CDR3 DNA reads as TGTGCCAGCAGTTACCGGACAGCAACCGACACTGAAGCTTTCTTT. Its translation: CASSYRTATDTEAFF.